The source of this TCR beta chain is a study of T cells in Graves' hyperthyroidism and ophthalmopathy. Amplification of TCR beta CDR3 regions used RNA as the template. HTBI primers drove first-round RT-PCR of the TCR CDR3. TCRdb re-analysed the multiplex PCR reads in MiXCR, keeping a single row per CDR3 protein. In the table there are hundreds of thousands of distinct CDR3 sequences, about a sixth of which are singletons. Germline V CDR1 and CDR2: LNHDA, SQIVND (reference sequence). J was trimmed by 7 bases and V by 3 bases; bases with no gene match: 3. The CDR3 runs 15 residues. This chain connects TRBV19 to TRBJ2-1; 13 bases are a match to TRBD2. The receptor was derived from a woman aged 40 to 50 with Graves' ophthalmopathy. Sequencing was performed on blood. CDR3: CASSIILAGGNEQFF. DNA for the CDR3: TGTGCCAGTAGTATTATACTAGCGGGAGGGAATGAGCAGTTCTTC.